Listed here are 7 T cell receptor beta chains from one sample, sequenced in a study of shared clonotypes between healthy human individuals. Only in-frame clones appear in the TCRdb table, and some are missing; sequencing was by immunoSEQ multiplex PCR. The repertoire holds around 2.5 million clones, with approximately 93% as singletons. The sequencing sample was made of naive CD4+ T cells from PBMCs. Regarding subset: CD45RA+ positively selected. The receptors derive from a man between 18 and 35 years old in good health. Some clones in this sample may be carry-over from other donors' samples.

The CDR3 loop reads CSVEGARNTEAFF. CDR3 nucleotide sequence: TGCAGCGTTGAGGGGGCCCGGAACACTGAAGCTTTCTTT. This sequence joins TRBV29-1 and TRBJ1-1; a weak D match, TRBD1 (6 bases). Between the trimmed V and J ends, which lost 3 bases and 1 base, there was a span of 9 bases. The CDR3 length is 13 residues. Germline V CDR1 and CDR2: SQVTM, ANQGSEA.

The chain links TRBV7-6 to TRBJ2-5; D remains unclear. CDR1 is SGHVS and CDR2 is FNYEAQ in the germline V gene. This CDR3 is built from 16 residues. Trimming took 2 bases from V and 2 from J, leaving 15 bases between them. In DNA, the CDR3 is TGTGCCAGCAGCTTATTACGCGAAACTCCTCAAGAGACCCAGTACTTC. Protein sequence: CASSLLRETPQETQYF.

A remark on this clone: Other DNA sequences in this specimen translate into the identical CDR3. This chain uses TRBV4-2 with TRBJ2-3; weak D call: TRBD2 (6 bases). Germline CDR1 and CDR2: LGHNA and YNFKEQ. The CDR3 spans 16 residues. Trimming stripped 0 bases from V and 0 bases from J, with 10 bases between. The CDR3 region has the DNA TGTGCCAGCAGCCAAGATCCAAGCGGGAGCACAGATACGCAGTATTTT. The encoded protein is CASSQDPSGSTDTQYF.

The chain is built from TRBV10-3 and TRBJ2-1, with D possibly matching TRBD2 (5 bases). Per the germline V gene, CDR1 is ENHRY and CDR2 is SYGVKD. The CDR3 contains 13 residues. V lost 4 bases to trimming and J lost 8 bases, with 12 bases between them. Here the CDR3 reads CAISVTTTDEQFF. CDR3 bases: TGTGCCATCAGTGTGACTACCACCGATGAGCAGTTCTTC.

This chain joins TRBV5-4 and TRBJ2-3, with D hard to call. Trimming took off 3 bases at V and 3 bases at J, with 2 bases between the two ends. The CDR3 length is 11 residues. Germline assignment: CDR1 SGHNT and CDR2 YYREEE (reference sequence). CDR3 nucleotides: TGTGCCAGCAGCTGGACAGATACGCAGTATTTT. As protein: CASSWTDTQYF.

This chain joins TRBV20-1 and TRBJ1-2; 8 nucleotides line up with TRBD1. The CDR3 is made up of 11 amino acids. Germline CDR1 DFQATT, CDR2 SNEGSKA (reference sequence). V shed 4 bases, J shed 7 bases, and the junction held 2 bases outside the gene matches. The CDR3 sequence: CSATGGSGYTF. The CDR3 coding sequence is TGCAGTGCTACAGGGGGCAGTGGCTACACCTTC.

In nucleotides, the CDR3 is TGTGCCAGCAGCTTACAGCATCTGCTGGGTGAGCAGTTCTTC. Encoded protein: CASSLQHLLGEQFF. The genes are TRBV7-3 and TRBJ2-1; no definite D call. The CDR3 is 14 residues long. Germline lookup yields CDR1 SGHTA and CDR2 FQGTGA. The V end was cut by 2 bases, the J end by 9 bases, with 14 bases between.